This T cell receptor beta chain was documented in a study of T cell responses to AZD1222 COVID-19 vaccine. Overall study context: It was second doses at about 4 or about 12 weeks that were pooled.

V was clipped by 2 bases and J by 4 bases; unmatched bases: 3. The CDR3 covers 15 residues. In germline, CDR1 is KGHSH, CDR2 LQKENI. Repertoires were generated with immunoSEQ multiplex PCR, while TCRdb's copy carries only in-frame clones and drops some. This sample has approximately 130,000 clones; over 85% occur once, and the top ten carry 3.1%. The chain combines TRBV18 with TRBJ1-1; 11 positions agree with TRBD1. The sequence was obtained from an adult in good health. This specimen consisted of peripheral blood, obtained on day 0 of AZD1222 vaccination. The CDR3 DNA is TGTGCCAGCTCACCAACCGGGACAGGGGGCACTGAAGCTTTCTTT. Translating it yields CASSPTGTGGTEAFF.